This TCR beta chain was sequenced for a study of blood T cell repertoires in COVID-19. Overall study context: Some COVID-19 samples were acute and others convalescent; all came from the United States, Italy and Spain. PBMCs, B-cell-depleted T cells, or T cells provided the cDNA or gDNA that made up the material.

Original handling: Counts of nucleated cells, estimated from reference gene primer amplification, were obtained. Assay: immunoSEQ multiplex PCR; the TCRdb copy retains only in-frame clones and omits some. V and J calls and clone size are copied from that table; D and trimming were computed from the DNA. This table has about 45,000 clones, 83% appearing once. At least ten counts were recorded for this clone. This TCR came from an elderly man in a cohort sampled during active COVID-19. The material sequenced was peripheral blood.

The CDR3 sequence: CATSEGGDDTGELFF. The CDR3 region has the DNA TGTGCCACCTCGGAAGGGGGGGACGACACCGGGGAGCTGTTTTTT. J is TRBJ2-2 and V is TRBV27; maybe TRBD2 (7 bases). Germline-derived CDR1 and CDR2 are MNHEY and SMNVEV (reference sequence). Trimming took off 10 bases at V and 3 bases at J, with 18 bases between the two ends. This CDR3 has 15 amino acids.